The T cell receptor (beta chain) described here comes from a study of T cell responses to AZD1222 COVID-19 vaccine. Findings and limits, study-wide: The study sampled repertoires only after the peak T cell response. Only six AZD1222 recipients tested seropositive at baseline. Mostly white British, mostly female donors; authors suggested clonal diversity may be underestimated.

The CDR3 sequence is 16 residues long. Trimming left V 1 base short and J 9 bases short, with 19 bases between. CDR1 is SGHNT and CDR2 is YENEEA in the germline V gene. Clones were read by immunoSEQ multiplex PCR, and TCRdb kept only the in-frame ones, dropping some. The top ten clones hold roughly 7.1% of a sample with 140,000 to 150,000 clones, 75% to 95% of them seen once. This clone occurred once. What it recognizes is unknown. The chain is built from TRBV11-3 and TRBJ2-1; tentative D call: TRBD2 (6 bases). The sequencing used peripheral blood, collected 28 days after the second dose of the MenACWY control vaccine. The sequence came from an adult who received the MenACWY meningococcal vaccine as a control. DNA for the CDR3: TGTGCCAGCAGCTTAGGGTCTTGGGACTTGGCGGGTGAGCAGTTCTTC. Amino acids: CASSLGSWDLAGEQFF.